The 30 T cell receptor beta chains in this list originate from one sample, sequenced in a study of spatial heterogeneity in lung cancer. The sample's time point: sample taken at primary tumor resection. Without sorting, whole RNA was sequenced from tumor, nontumor lung or frozen PBMC. TCRdb re-called the 5' RACE reads through MiXCR, storing one row per CDR3 protein. The repertoire consists of about 52,000 distinct CDR3 sequences, with roughly 7% occurring once and the leading ten covering around 2.6%. The material sequenced was PBMCs, taken at surgery. These receptors originate from a female donor with early-stage non-small cell lung cancer.

This clonotype has more than one count but fewer than ten. The chain has TRBV19 and TRBJ2-7; D is possibly TRBD2 (5 bases). The V end lost 3 bases, the J end lost 4 bases, and 13 bases lay between the germline ends. The CDR3 totals 14 residues. Looked up from germline, CDR1 is LNHDA and CDR2 is SQIVND (reference sequence). The DNA of the CDR3 is TGTGCCAGTAGTATTAGCAGGACTCCTTACGAGCAGTACTTC. Translating it yields CASSISRTPYEQYF.

This clonotype has just a few counts. The chain links TRBV2 to TRBJ1-5, with 9 bases matching TRBD1. CDR3 length: 14 amino acids. Germline CDR1 reads SNHLY; CDR2 reads FYNNEI. V dropped 2 bases and J dropped 5; count of bases not matched to a gene: 1. CDR3 in amino acids: CASSERDRDQPQHF. In nucleotides, the CDR3 is TGTGCCAGCAGTGAAAGGGACAGGGATCAGCCCCAGCATTTT.

This clonotype was detected many times. The chain employs TRBV29-1 and TRBJ1-2; 10 bases line up with TRBD1. This CDR3 contains 13 residues. V lost 5 bases, J lost 5 bases, and 5 bases stayed unmatched. Germline CDR1 SQVTM, CDR2 ANQGSEA. CDR3 nucleotides: TGCAGCGTTCCGGGACAGGGGCCGTATGGCTACACCTTC. It specifies CSVPGQGPYGYTF. Full variable domain (missing parts from reference TRBV29-1 and TRBJ1-2): SAVISQKPSRDICQRGTSLTIQCQVDSQVTMMFWYRQQPGQSLTLIATANQGSEATYESGFVIDKFPISRPNLTFSTLTVSNMSPEDSSIYLCSVPGQGPYGYTFGSGTRLTVV.

A word on this clonotype: This may be a read error: a much more frequent sequence differs by one nucleotide. This chain uses TRBV13 with TRBJ2-5; D remains unclear. Germline CDR1 PRHDT, CDR2 FYEKMQ (reference sequence). The CDR3 totals 14 residues. The CDR3 DNA is TGTGTCAGCACCGAAAGTTGGGCCGTAGAGACCCAGTACTTC. It is translated as CVSTESWAVETQYF.

This clonotype occurred many times. V gene TRBV28 combines with J gene TRBJ2-1; 10 bases map to TRBD1. V dropped 5 bases and J dropped 12; count of bases not matched to a gene: 16. The CDR3 loop spans 16 amino acids. CDR1 MDHEN and CDR2 SYDVKM come from the germline V gene. The CDR3 DNA is TGTGCCAGCAGTCCTGGAGGGACAGGGGCCCTACGGGGGCAGTTCTTC. Amino acids: CASSPGGTGALRGQFF.

This clonotype was picked up many times. V and J are TRBV19 and TRBJ2-2; D gene unclear. Looked up from germline, CDR1 is LNHDA and CDR2 is SQIVND (reference sequence). V was pared by 5 bases and J by 1 base, with 8 bases between. The CDR3 runs to 14 residues. The CDR3 protein is CASSLSRNTGELFF. In DNA, the CDR3 is TGTGCCAGTAGTCTCTCTAGGAACACCGGGGAGCTGTTTTTT.

This clonotype appeared many times. This chain links TRBV29-1 with TRBJ2-7; 8 bases align to TRBD2. This CDR3 is built from 14 residues. The ends lost 4 bases at V and 2 bases at J; junction bases unmatched: 7. Germline values: CDR1 SQVTM, CDR2 ANQGSEA. The CDR3: CSVGDPSGPYEQYF. The CDR3 DNA sequence: TGCAGCGTTGGGGACCCTAGCGGGCCCTACGAGCAGTACTTC.

This clonotype was seen at least ten times. The chain employs TRBV7-6 and TRBJ2-3, with 9 bases identical to TRBD2. Germline V gives CDR1 SGHVS, CDR2 FNYEAQ. Trimming cost V 6 bases and J 3 bases; bases outside gene matches: 7. The CDR3 consists of 15 residues. CDR3: CASRLSGGRTDTQYF. DNA for the CDR3: TGTGCCAGCAGACTGAGCGGGGGGCGGACAGATACGCAGTATTTT.

Ten or more counts support this clonotype. The rearrangement links TRBV10-3 to TRBJ1-1, with TRBD1 as a possible D gene (6 bases). The V gene's germline CDR1 is ENHRY and CDR2 SYGVKD. There are 13 residues in the CDR3. For the CDR3, the DNA is TGTACCTCCAGACAGGCCATGAACACTGAAGCTTTCTTT. Its translation: CTSRQAMNTEAFF.

This chain joins TRBV2 and TRBJ1-2, with D unclear. Per germline, CDR1 SNHLY and CDR2 FYNNEI. The CDR3 is 14 amino acids. V was cut by 0 bases and J by 8 bases, with 13 bases left in between. CDR3 loop: CASSEALAVGGYTF. DNA of the CDR3: TGTGCCAGCAGTGAAGCGCTTGCGGTCGGAGGCTACACCTTC.

This clonotype was observed many times. This rearrangement joins TRBV9 to TRBJ2-3; a possible D gene is TRBD2 (5 bases). The CDR3 sequence is 14 residues long. The V end was cut by 6 bases, the J end by 5 bases, with 16 bases between. From germline, CDR1 is SGDLS and CDR2 YYNGEE. The CDR3 nucleotides read TGTGCCAGCAACTATGGCGTCCGGGGAGATACGCAGTATTTT. Translation: CASNYGVRGDTQYF. Full variable domain (remainder filled in from reference TRBV9 and TRBJ2-3): DSGVTQTPKHLITATGQRVTLRCSPRSGDLSVYWYQQSLDQGLQFLIQYYNGEERAKGNILERFSAQQFPDLHSELNLSSLELGDSALYFCASNYGVRGDTQYFGPGTRLTVL.

This clonotype was counted ten times or more. The rearrangement uses TRBV28 and TRBJ1-2; D possibly corresponds to TRBD1 (5 bases). Germline loops: CDR1 MDHEN, CDR2 SYDVKM. The V end was cut by 6 bases, the J end by 3 bases, with 14 bases between. CDR3 length: 14 amino acids. CDR3 loop: CASSQTVPYYGYTF. The CDR3 DNA reads as TGTGCCAGCAGCCAGACAGTGCCTTACTATGGCTACACCTTC.

This chain connects TRBV2 to TRBJ2-5; 7 bases fit TRBD1. This CDR3 region has 13 residues. V was clipped by 6 bases and J by 2 bases; unmatched bases: 3. CDR1 SNHLY and CDR2 FYNNEI come from the germline V gene. Here the CDR3 reads CASRGTEQETQYF. The CDR3 nucleotides are TGTGCCAGCAGGGGGACAGAACAAGAGACCCAGTACTTC.

This clonotype appeared many times. The chain combines TRBV7-9 with TRBJ1-1, with 7 bases that match TRBD1. The V gene end was trimmed by 5 bases and the J gene end by 2 bases; junction bases not matched to a gene: 8. Germline CDR1 is SEHNR and CDR2 is FQNEAQ (reference sequence). The CDR3 contains 15 residues. The CDR3 bases are TGTGCCAGCAGCCCCCCGACAGGGATTAACACTGAAGCTTTCTTT. Translating it yields CASSPPTGINTEAFF.

This clonotype was recorded a few times. This sequence joins TRBV7-2 and TRBJ2-3, with D possibly being TRBD1 or TRBD2 (6 bases each). CDR1 and CDR2 (germline): SGHTA, FQGNSA. There are 15 residues in the CDR3. V lost 6 bases and J lost 4, with 17 bases in between. The CDR3 here is CASREQRGASDTQYF. The CDR3 DNA reads TGTGCCAGCAGGGAACAAAGGGGGGCATCAGATACGCAGTATTTT.

This clonotype was found many times. J is TRBJ2-7 and V is TRBV9, with TRBD1 matching 12 bases. CDR3 length equals 15 residues. The ends lost 1 base at V and 6 bases at J; junction bases unmatched: 5. Germline V gene sequence: CDR1 SGDLS, CDR2 YYNGEE. The CDR3: CASSVTGTGGLEQYF. As DNA, the CDR3 is TGTGCCAGCAGCGTAACCGGGACAGGGGGCCTCGAGCAGTACTTC.

The chain uses TRBV2 and TRBJ2-1; D gene uncertain. Trimming took off 6 bases at V and 4 bases at J, with 16 bases between the two ends. CDR3 length: 15 residues. Germline CDR1 and CDR2: SNHLY and FYNNEI. This chain's CDR3 is CASRARAVSYNEQFF. The CDR3 DNA is TGTGCCAGCAGGGCCCGGGCAGTCTCATACAATGAGCAGTTCTTC.

There are many counts of this clonotype. The chain combines TRBV2 with TRBJ1-1; D not certain. V gave up 3 bases and J gave up 6 bases, with 5 bases separating them. This CDR3 comprises 11 residues. Germline assignment: CDR1 SNHLY and CDR2 FYNNEI. The CDR3 DNA reads TGTGCCAGCAGTGATTCGCCTGAAGCTTTCTTT. Translated: CASSDSPEAFF.

This clonotype appeared many times. The V gene is TRBV20-1, the J gene TRBJ1-6; TRBD1 aligns across 11 bases. V shed 3 bases and J 9 bases; nucleotides not matched to a gene: 7. This CDR3 has 15 residues. Germline V CDR1 and CDR2: DFQATT, SNEGSKA (reference sequence). The CDR3 bases are TGCAGTGCTAGGGCAGAAGGGACAGGGGGTTCACCCCTCCACTTT. Amino acid sequence: CSARAEGTGGSPLHF.

Many counts were recorded for this clonotype. This chain's CDR3 is CSVKLTGAGELFF. The CDR3 coding sequence is TGCAGCGTGAAACTAACAGGGGCCGGGGAGCTGTTTTTT. The V gene is TRBV29-1, the J gene TRBJ2-2; 7 nucleotides line up with TRBD1. Germline trimming cut 6 bases from V and 6 bases from J; bases unmatched to any gene: 7. The CDR3 sequence is 13 residues long. Germline V CDR1 and CDR2: SQVTM, ANQGSEA.

This clonotype was counted ten times or more. The CDR3 sequence is CASGGAGGETQYF. CDR3 coding DNA: TGTGCCAGCGGGGGGGCCGGGGGAGAGACCCAGTACTTC. The chain recombines TRBV27 with TRBJ2-5, with a tentative D call TRBD2 (7 bases). This CDR3 is built from 13 residues. CDR1 is MNHEY and CDR2 is SMNVEV in the germline V gene (reference sequence). V was trimmed by 8 bases and J by 4 bases, leaving 14 bases between them.

This clonotype was detected ten times or more. The CDR3 DNA sequence: TGCAGCGTTGTGCATGCCTACGAGCAGTACTTC. It encodes CSVVHAYEQYF. This chain links TRBV29-1 with TRBJ2-7; D uncertain. This CDR3 has 11 residues. Germline V gene lookup returns CDR1 SQVTM and CDR2 ANQGSEA. Trimming took 4 bases from V and 2 from J, leaving 6 bases between them.

In this sample, this clonotype turned up many times. The rearrangement uses TRBV28 and TRBJ1-2; D is uncertain. V lost 3 bases to trimming and J lost 0 bases, with 2 bases between them. CDR1 and CDR2 (germline): MDHEN, SYDVKM. This CDR3 contains 12 residues. The CDR3 reads CASSLTNYGYTF. In nucleotides, the CDR3 is TGTGCCAGCAGTTTGACTAACTATGGCTACACCTTC.

This clonotype was observed a few times. This chain links TRBV5-1 with TRBJ2-1; TRBD1 is a possible D gene (6 bases). With 5 bases removed from V and 5 bases from J, the gap between germline ends came to 17 bases. The CDR3 extends over 15 amino acids. Germline CDR1 and CDR2: SGHRS and YFSETQ. The CDR3 protein is CASRPILGQNNEQFF. The CDR3 DNA sequence: TGCGCCAGCAGACCCATCCTCGGACAGAACAATGAGCAGTTCTTC.

This clonotype was observed many times. The chain employs TRBV6-5 and TRBJ2-7; 8 bases are a match to TRBD1. Germline values: CDR1 MNHEY, CDR2 SVGAGI. After removal of 2 bases from V and 10 bases from J, the junction contained 10 bases not matched to a gene. The CDR3 totals 14 residues. The CDR3 nucleotides read TGTGCCAGCAGTTACGGAGGGACAGGAGGGGTCCAGTACTTC. Protein sequence: CASSYGGTGGVQYF.

This clonotype has ten or more counts. The chain carries TRBV7-2 and TRBJ1-1, with D unclear. The V end was cut by 5 bases, the J end by 0 bases, with 13 bases between. CDR3 size: 15 residues. The germline V gene encodes CDR1 SGHTA and CDR2 FQGNSA. The CDR3 sequence: CASSRQTIMNTEAFF. The CDR3 DNA reads TGTGCCAGCAGCAGACAAACCATCATGAACACTGAAGCTTTCTTT.

There are many counts of this clonotype. This sequence joins TRBV29-1 and TRBJ2-1; TRBD2 matches at 9 bases. Germline V gene lookup returns CDR1 SQVTM and CDR2 ANQGSEA. CDR3 length: 12 amino acids. V shed 0 bases, J shed 15 bases, and the junction held 6 bases outside the gene matches. In DNA form, the CDR3 reads TGCAGCGTTGAAGATCGTGGTAGCGGGGGGTTCTTC. It encodes CSVEDRGSGGFF.

This clonotype was observed at least ten times. The J gene is TRBJ2-3, the V gene TRBV4-3, with 7 bases matching TRBD1. The CDR3 length is 18 residues. CDR1 LGHNA and CDR2 YSLEER come from the germline V gene. The V gene end was trimmed by 1 base and the J gene end by 4 bases; junction bases not matched to a gene: 14. Here the CDR3 reads CASSQAPKGGLGADTQYF. DNA for the CDR3: TGCGCCAGCAGCCAAGCCCCTAAAGGGGGCCTGGGTGCAGATACGCAGTATTTT.

This clonotype showed up just a few times. The CDR3 DNA reads TGTGCCAGCACCTCGGCGGGGGGGCCCGAGACCCAGTACTTC. It encodes CASTSAGGPETQYF. This chain joins TRBV5-4 and TRBJ2-5, with 9 bases that match TRBD2. The trim removed 6 bases at V and 5 bases at J, leaving 8 bases unmatched. Per germline, CDR1 SGHNT and CDR2 YYREEE (reference sequence). The CDR3 consists of 14 residues.

This clonotype was detected ten times or more. This chain connects TRBV7-9 to TRBJ2-3; 7 bases agree with TRBD2. The V gene's germline CDR1 is SEHNR and CDR2 FQNEAQ (reference sequence). This CDR3 comprises 15 residues. V gave up 5 bases and J gave up 0 bases; unmatched junction bases: 5. The CDR3 region is CASSQSGASTDTQYF. As DNA, the CDR3 is TGTGCCAGCAGCCAAAGCGGGGCTAGCACAGATACGCAGTATTTT.